This record concerns one T cell receptor (beta chain) sequence. The data derive from a study of blood T cell repertoires in COVID-19. Repertoires were generated with immunoSEQ multiplex PCR, while TCRdb's copy carries only in-frame clones and drops some. The table has about 220,000 clones, 82% seen once. Germline CDR1 is LNHDA and CDR2 is SQIVND (reference sequence). This CDR3 spans 16 amino acids. V shed 4 bases and J 4 bases; nucleotides not matched to a gene: 8. Sequenced input: PBMCs or T cells enriched from blood (not recorded which). The TCR sequence derives from a woman aged 55-69 years who had recovered from COVID-19. The chain has TRBV19 and TRBJ2-1, with TRBD1 matching 9 bases. Here the CDR3 DNA reads TGTGCCAGTAGTAACCTACAGGGGGCGAATTACAATGAGCAGTTCTTC. This codes for CASSNLQGANYNEQFF.